This T cell receptor beta chain appears in the sequencing data of a study of CXCR3-negative and CXCR3-positive naive CD8 T cells. Findings of the study overall: Similar TRBV-TRBJ usage was seen in naive cells (both CXCR3-negative and CXCR3-positive), but memory cells differed. Each naive subset displayed comparably high diversity, whereas memory CD8+ cells displayed much lower diversity. Researchers report that CXCR3-positive naive cells carry more hydrophobic TRB CDR3s than CXCR3-negative naive cells.

Triplicate sorts of 300,000 cells per CD8+ subset. Cells classed as naive CD8+ T cells were CD45RO-CCR7+CD27+CD95-. Concerning this clonotype: Its specificity is not known.

CDR1 is SGDLS and CDR2 is YYNGEE in the germline V gene. There are 15 residues in the CDR3. The TRB cDNA libraries were prepared by 5' RACE with UMI labels. TCRdb reworked the 5' RACE reads into one entry per CDR3 protein, no DNA. Reported are roughly 7,300 distinct CDR3 sequences; the ten largest clones contain approximately 1.5%. This TCR came from a human donor in good health. Some clones in this sample may be carry-over from other donors' samples. The sequenced material came from naive CXCR3+ CD8+ T cells from blood. Subset described: CD45RO-CCR7+CD27+CD95- naive CD8+ T cells expressing CXCR3 (TNR3+). This rearrangement joins TRBV9 to TRBJ2-3; no DNA is available, so the TRBD2 call from TCRdb remains unchecked. The CDR3 here is CASSAPAGVIDTQYF.